This T cell receptor beta chain was recorded in a study of blood T cell repertoires in COVID-19. CDR1 and CDR2 (germline): LNHDA, SQIVND (reference sequence). V dropped 1 base and J dropped 0 bases, with 7 bases sitting between them. The length of the CDR3 is 16 residues. TCRdb keeps only in-frame clones here, not all; method: immunoSEQ multiplex PCR. The table shows 200,000 or so clones, with about 89% occurring only once. Material for sequencing was peripheral blood. The sequence was collected from a man aged 55 to 70 who had recovered from COVID-19. This sequence joins TRBV19 and TRBJ1-6; D uncertain. This CDR3 is CASSIGGFSYNSPLHF. The CDR3 DNA follows: TGTGCCAGTAGTATAGGAGGGTTCTCCTATAATTCACCCCTCCACTTT.